A single sample is the source of the 29 T cell receptor beta chains below, sequenced in a study of blood T cell repertoires in COVID-19. Method: immunoSEQ multiplex PCR; TCRdb's copy keeps in-frame clones and lacks some. The data hold approximately 120,000 clones, with 80% to 90% observed a single time. Sequencing was done on a sample of peripheral blood. Receptors were obtained from a human donor in a cohort sampled during active COVID-19.

This chain uses TRBV27 with TRBJ2-7, with D possibly TRBD2 on 7 matching bases. The V end was cut by 0 bases, the J end by 3 bases, with 12 bases between. The germline CDR1 and CDR2 sequences are MNHEY and SMNVEV (reference sequence). The CDR3 spans 15 residues. In nucleotides, the CDR3 is TGTGCCAGCAGTTTATCGGGGGGGACATACTACGAGCAGTACTTC. Translated: CASSLSGGTYYEQYF.

V is TRBV7-2 and J is TRBJ2-7; TRBD2 might be the D (5 bases). Germline V lookup: CDR1 SGHTA, CDR2 FQGNSA. The germline V and J ends were trimmed by 2 bases and 5 bases, with 16 bases remaining between them. The CDR3 spans 15 residues. The DNA of the CDR3 is TGTGCCAGCAGCTTATACTCCCGAGGGAGTAACGAGCAGTACTTC. This sequence encodes CASSLYSRGSNEQYF.

This chain connects TRBV7-2 to TRBJ1-4, with D possibly being TRBD1 (5 bases). Germline V lookup: CDR1 SGHTA, CDR2 FQGNSA. The CDR3 has 13 amino acids. Trimming shortened V by 2 bases and J by 11 bases, and 12 bases separated the two germline ends. The CDR3 nucleotides read TGTGCCAGCAGCTTACCTGGAACAGGTAAACTGTTTTTT. Its translation is CASSLPGTGKLFF.

J is TRBJ2-3 and V is TRBV6-1, with a possible D match to TRBD2 (6 bases). V lost 4 bases and J 0 bases, leaving 17 bases between the germline ends. Germline V gene sequence: CDR1 MNHNS, CDR2 SASEGT. The CDR3 is made up of 17 amino acids. CDR3 region: CASSGGRFAGSTDTQYF. In DNA form, the CDR3 reads TGTGCCAGCAGTGGGGGCCGATTTGCGGGGAGCACAGATACGCAGTATTTT.

The V gene is TRBV9, the J gene TRBJ2-6; 9 positions match TRBD1. In germline, CDR1 is SGDLS, CDR2 YYNGEE. V shed 4 bases and J 2 bases; nucleotides not matched to a gene: 10. CDR3 length equals 18 residues. This CDR3 reads CASSPSRDREAGANVLTF. DNA for the CDR3: TGTGCCAGCAGCCCAAGCCGGGACAGGGAGGCTGGGGCCAACGTCCTGACTTTC.

This chain joins TRBV7-2 and TRBJ2-7; possibly TRBD1 for D (5 bases). Germline V gene lookup returns CDR1 SGHTA and CDR2 FQGNSA. The CDR3 runs to 16 residues. Trimming cost V 1 base and J 4 bases, with 17 bases left between them. The CDR3 protein is CASSLVRSGQGYEQYF. DNA of the CDR3: TGTGCCAGCAGCTTAGTAAGGTCAGGGCAAGGATACGAGCAGTACTTC.

This clone has a handful of counts. J is TRBJ2-6 and V is TRBV28, with D possibly TRBD1 on 6 matching bases. The germline CDR1 and CDR2 sequences are MDHEN and SYDVKM. V lost 4 bases to trimming and J lost 10 bases, with 14 bases between them. The CDR3 is made up of 14 amino acids. CDR3 loop: CASSSSRGSNVLTF. The CDR3 nucleotides read TGTGCCAGCAGTTCTAGCAGGGGTTCTAACGTCCTGACTTTC.

The chain joins TRBV12-3 or TRBV12-4 to TRBJ1-1; unclear D gene. CDR3 size: 13 residues. With 1 base removed from V and 5 bases from J, the gap between germline ends came to 8 bases. CDR3 DNA: TGTGCCAGCAGTTTAGTGTCGGTGACTGAAGCTTTCTTT. Its protein is CASSLVSVTEAFF.

CDR3: CASSPGRMNTEAFF. The CDR3 nucleotides read TGCGCCAGCAGCCCAGGGAGGATGAACACTGAAGCTTTCTTT. The gene calls are TRBV4-1 and TRBJ1-1, with D perhaps matching TRBD1 (5 bases). Deletions cut 4 bases from V and 0 bases from J, with 9 bases between. The CDR3 spans 14 residues. Germline V gives CDR1 MGHRA, CDR2 YSYEKL.

This chain uses TRBV18 with TRBJ1-1; 9 nucleotides line up with TRBD1. Trimming took 3 bases from V and 1 from J; bases not matched to a gene: 3. Germline V gives CDR1 KGHSH, CDR2 LQKENI. This CDR3 has 15 amino acids. CDR3 DNA sequence: TGTGCCAGCTCACCTCGACAGGGGGAGAACACTGAAGCTTTCTTT. As protein: CASSPRQGENTEAFF.

In nucleotides, the CDR3 is TGTGCCAGCAGCTCGTGGGGGGACATTCAGTACTTC. Encoded protein: CASSSWGDIQYF. The genes are TRBV5-4 and TRBJ2-4, with D maybe TRBD2 (6 bases). Germline-derived CDR1 and CDR2 are SGHNT and YYREEE (reference sequence). CDR3 length: 12 amino acids. V lost 3 bases and J lost 8, with 9 bases in between.

The rearrangement uses TRBV7-3 and TRBJ1-2; 8 bases align to TRBD1. V dropped 3 bases and J dropped 6; count of bases not matched to a gene: 3. The CDR3 is 13 amino acids. Germline V gives CDR1 SGHTA, CDR2 FQGTGA. CDR3 loop: CASSFDRGHGYTF. CDR3 in DNA: TGTGCCAGCAGCTTCGACAGGGGCCATGGCTACACCTTC.

The CDR3 DNA reads TGCGCCAGCAGCTTGGGCAAAGAGGGTGGACTAGCGGGAGGATCACGTTACGAGCAGTACTTC. Its protein product is CASSLGKEGGLAGGSRYEQYF. The rearrangement uses TRBV5-1 and TRBJ2-7; TRBD2 matches 14 bases. Unmatched junction bases numbered 18, after V lost 0 bases and J lost 4 bases. Germline V lookup: CDR1 SGHRS, CDR2 YFSETQ. The CDR3 is 21 amino acids. The full variable domain, with the rest looked up from reference TRBV5-1 and TRBJ2-7, is KAGVTQTPRYLIKTRGQQVTLSCSPISGHRSVSWYQQTPGQGLQFLFEYFSETQRNKGNFPGRFSGRQFSNSRSEMNVSTLELGDSALYLCASSLGKEGGLAGGSRYEQYFGPGTRLTVT.

The chain joins TRBV19 to TRBJ2-3; D is possibly TRBD2 (6 bases). Trimming removed 5 bases at V and 3 bases at J, with 18 bases between. The CDR3 is 16 amino acids. Per germline, CDR1 LNHDA and CDR2 SQIVND (reference sequence). The CDR3 DNA follows: TGTGCCAGTAGTGCCCGACTAGTTCGGGTTACAGATACGCAGTATTTT. This codes for CASSARLVRVTDTQYF.

The chain carries TRBV5-6 and TRBJ2-3, with D tentatively TRBD2 (6 bases). CDR1 and CDR2 from the germline V gene are SGHDT and YYEEEE. The V end lost 2 bases, the J end lost 0 bases, and 10 bases lay between the germline ends. The CDR3 is 15 residues long. The CDR3 DNA sequence: TGTGCCAGCAGCTTCGGGGGATTAAGCACAGATACGCAGTATTTT. This translates into CASSFGGLSTDTQYF.

The V call is TRBV2, the J call TRBJ2-7, with TRBD1 matching over 11 bases. The CDR3 extends over 14 amino acids. V was clipped by 8 bases and J by 3 bases; unmatched bases: 6. CDR1 is SNHLY, CDR2 FYNNEI, per germline. In DNA form, the CDR3 reads TGTGCCAGCCGCTTGGGACAGGGGGTCTACGAGCAGTACTTC. It specifies CASRLGQGVYEQYF. Combining the CDR3 with reference TRBV2 and TRBJ2-7 gives the whole variable domain EPEVTQTPSHQVTQMGQEVILRCVPISNHLYFYWYRQILGQKVEFLVSFYNNEISEKSEIFDDQFSVERPDGSNFTLKIRSTKLEDSAMYFCASRLGQGVYEQYFGPGTRLTVT.

This sequence joins TRBV4-1 and TRBJ2-3; 7 bases are shared with TRBD1. The trim removed 4 bases at V and 4 bases at J, leaving 11 bases unmatched. CDR1 is MGHRA, CDR2 YSYEKL, per germline. CDR3 size: 16 residues. This CDR3 is CASSPRYRQGADTQYF. The CDR3 region has the DNA TGCGCCAGCAGCCCGCGCTATAGACAGGGCGCAGATACGCAGTATTTT.

V and J are TRBV19 and TRBJ1-1; D uncertain. Germline loops: CDR1 LNHDA, CDR2 SQIVND (reference sequence). With 5 bases removed from V and 1 base from J, the gap between germline ends came to 8 bases. The length of the CDR3 is 13 residues. The CDR3 protein is CASSWRGNTEAFF. The CDR3 coding sequence is TGTGCCAGTAGTTGGAGAGGGAACACTGAAGCTTTCTTT.

The chain combines TRBV9 with TRBJ2-4, with TRBD2 as a possible D gene (6 bases). Germline CDR1 and CDR2: SGDLS and YYNGEE. CDR3 length: 15 amino acids. V was trimmed by 3 bases and J by 2 bases, leaving 12 bases between them. This chain's CDR3 is CASSGERAPKNIQYF. The CDR3 region has the DNA TGTGCCAGCAGCGGAGAGCGGGCCCCCAAAAACATTCAGTACTTC.

The V call is TRBV6-5, the J call TRBJ1-1, with a possible D match to TRBD1 (6 bases). The ends were cut back, 0 bases at V and 4 bases at J, with 12 bases in the middle. This CDR3 region has 15 residues. Per the germline V gene, CDR1 is MNHEY and CDR2 is SVGAGI. The CDR3 coding sequence is TGTGCCAGCAGTTACTCGGGGGGGCTGAGCACTGAAGCTTTCTTT. This codes for CASSYSGGLSTEAFF.

The V call is TRBV19, the J call TRBJ1-5; 9 bases match TRBD1. The CDR3 loop spans 15 amino acids. Germline lookup yields CDR1 LNHDA and CDR2 SQIVND (reference sequence). Unmatched junction bases numbered 2, after V lost 5 bases and J lost 0 bases. CDR3 sequence: CASSADRGSNQPQHF. The CDR3 nucleotides read TGTGCCAGTAGTGCGGACAGGGGTAGCAATCAGCCCCAGCATTTT.

The rearrangement uses TRBV27 and TRBJ1-5; 7 bases line up with TRBD1. Germline V gene data show CDR1 as MNHEY and CDR2 as SMNVEV (reference sequence). Losses at the gene ends were 6 bases for V and 7 bases for J; bases not matched to a gene: 9. The CDR3 is 14 amino acids. The CDR3, as DNA: TGTGCCAGCAGGACAAACAGGGGTGGCCAGCCCCAGCATTTT. Protein product: CASRTNRGGQPQHF.

The table lists this clone with a few counts. The chain links TRBV6-5 to TRBJ1-2, with D perhaps matching TRBD1 (6 bases). Germline V gene sequence: CDR1 MNHEY, CDR2 SVGAGI. V lost 2 bases to trimming and J lost 7 bases, with 11 bases between them. The CDR3 sequence is 13 residues long. CDR3 DNA: TGTGCCAGCAGTTACGTGGCAGGGGCTGGCTACACCTTC. Translating gives CASSYVAGAGYTF.

The chain couples TRBV24-1 to TRBJ2-2, with a possible D match to TRBD1 (6 bases). The V end was cut by 9 bases, the J end by 6 bases, with 13 bases between. CDR1 and CDR2 from the germline V gene are KGHDR and SFDVKD. CDR3 size: 13 residues. Written as DNA, the CDR3 is TGTGCCACCGGATGGACAGAATCCGGGGAGCTGTTTTTT. The encoded protein is CATGWTESGELFF.

The rearrangement links TRBV20-1 to TRBJ2-1; 9 bases are a match to TRBD2. The CDR3 has 17 residues. Germline lookup yields CDR1 DFQATT and CDR2 SNEGSKA (reference sequence). The J segment lost 3 bases and the V segment lost 3 bases, leaving 12 bases of the junction unmatched. The CDR3 region is CSASLAGGRLGYNEQFF. The DNA for the CDR3 is TGCAGTGCTAGTCTGGCGGGGGGGCGGCTCGGCTACAATGAGCAGTTCTTC.

The chain has TRBV11-2 and TRBJ1-1; no clear D. Germline CDR1 and CDR2: SGHAT and FQNNGV. The CDR3 extends over 14 amino acids. The ends were cut back, 3 bases at V and 0 bases at J, with 8 bases in the middle. CDR3 nucleotides: TGTGCCAGCAGCTTTGTACAGATGAACACTGAAGCTTTCTTT. It codes for CASSFVQMNTEAFF.

The chain has TRBV4-3 and TRBJ2-3, with D perhaps matching TRBD2 (5 bases). From germline, CDR1 is LGHNA and CDR2 YSLEER. V lost 0 bases to trimming and J lost 6 bases, with 13 bases between them. The CDR3 consists of 15 residues. The CDR3 region has the DNA TGCGCCAGCAGCCAAGATCTCGGGGTGGTTGATACGCAGTATTTT. Encoded protein: CASSQDLGVVDTQYF.

V gene TRBV4-1 combines with J gene TRBJ2-7, with 10 bases fitting TRBD1. Looked up from germline, CDR1 is MGHRA and CDR2 is YSYEKL. The trim removed 5 bases at V and 3 bases at J, leaving 7 bases unmatched. The CDR3 sequence is 15 residues long. CDR3 nucleotides: TGCGCCAGCAGCAAGAGCGGGACAGGGGTCTACGAGCAGTACTTC. This codes for CASSKSGTGVYEQYF.

This chain links TRBV11-2 with TRBJ2-7, with TRBD2 matching over 7 bases. This CDR3 has 15 amino acids. Germline values: CDR1 SGHAT, CDR2 FQNNGV. Trimming at V came to 1 base and at J to 3 bases, leaving 6 bases not matched to a gene. The CDR3 region is CASSLVFGGSYEQYF. CDR3 DNA: TGTGCCAGCAGCTTAGTTTTTGGCGGGAGCTACGAGCAGTACTTC.